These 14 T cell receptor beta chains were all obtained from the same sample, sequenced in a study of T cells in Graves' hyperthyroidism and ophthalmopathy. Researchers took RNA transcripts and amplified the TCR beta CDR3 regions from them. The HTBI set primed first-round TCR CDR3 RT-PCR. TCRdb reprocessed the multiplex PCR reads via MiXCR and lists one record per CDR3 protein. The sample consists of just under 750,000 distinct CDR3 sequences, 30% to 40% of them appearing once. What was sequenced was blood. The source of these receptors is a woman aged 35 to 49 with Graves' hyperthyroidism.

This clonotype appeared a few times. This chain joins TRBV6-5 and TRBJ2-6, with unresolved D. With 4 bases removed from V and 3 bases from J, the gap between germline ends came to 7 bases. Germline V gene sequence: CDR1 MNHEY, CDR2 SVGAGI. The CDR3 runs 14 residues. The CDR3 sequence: CASSFVGGANVLTF. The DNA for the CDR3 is TGTGCCAGCAGTTTTGTCGGTGGGGCCAACGTCCTGACTTTC.

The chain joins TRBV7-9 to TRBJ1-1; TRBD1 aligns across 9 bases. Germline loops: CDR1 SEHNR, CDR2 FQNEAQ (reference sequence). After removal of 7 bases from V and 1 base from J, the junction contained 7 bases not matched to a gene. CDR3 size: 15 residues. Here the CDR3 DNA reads TGTGCCAGCACCCGGACAGGGGCTACGAACACTGAAGCTTTCTTT. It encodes CASTRTGATNTEAFF.

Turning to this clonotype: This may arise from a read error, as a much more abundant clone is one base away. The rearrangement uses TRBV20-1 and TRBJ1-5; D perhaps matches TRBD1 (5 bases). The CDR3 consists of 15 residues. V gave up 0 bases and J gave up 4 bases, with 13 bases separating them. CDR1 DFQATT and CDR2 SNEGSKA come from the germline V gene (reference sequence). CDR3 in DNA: TGCAGTGCTAGAGATAAGAGGAGGGGAAATCAGCCCCAGCATTTT. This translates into CSARDKRRGNQPQHF.

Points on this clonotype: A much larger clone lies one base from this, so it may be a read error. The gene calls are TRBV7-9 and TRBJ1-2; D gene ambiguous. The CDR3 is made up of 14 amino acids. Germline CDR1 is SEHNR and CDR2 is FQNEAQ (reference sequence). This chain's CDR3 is CANSLTGGNYGYTF. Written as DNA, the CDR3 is TGTGCCAACAGCCTAACCGGCGGAAACTATGGCTACACCTTC. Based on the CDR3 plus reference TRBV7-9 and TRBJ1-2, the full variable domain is DTGVSQNPRHKITKRGQNVTFRCDPISEHNRLYWYRQTLGQGPEFLTYFQNEAQLEKSRLLSDRFSAERPKGSFSTLEIQRTEQGDSAMYLCANSLTGGNYGYTFGSGTRLTVV.

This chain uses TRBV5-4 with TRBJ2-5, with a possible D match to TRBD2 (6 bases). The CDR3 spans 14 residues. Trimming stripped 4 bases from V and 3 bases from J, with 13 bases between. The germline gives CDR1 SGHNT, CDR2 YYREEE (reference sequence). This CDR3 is CASSPQASEETQYF. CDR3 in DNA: TGTGCCAGCAGCCCCCAGGCTAGCGAAGAGACCCAGTACTTC.

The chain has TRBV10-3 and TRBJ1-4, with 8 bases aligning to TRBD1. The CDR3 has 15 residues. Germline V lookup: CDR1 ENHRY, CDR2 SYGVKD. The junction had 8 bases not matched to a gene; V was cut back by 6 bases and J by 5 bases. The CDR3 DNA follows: TGTGCCATCAGCGGGGAACGGACAGGGAATGAAAAACTGTTTTTT. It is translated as CAISGERTGNEKLFF.

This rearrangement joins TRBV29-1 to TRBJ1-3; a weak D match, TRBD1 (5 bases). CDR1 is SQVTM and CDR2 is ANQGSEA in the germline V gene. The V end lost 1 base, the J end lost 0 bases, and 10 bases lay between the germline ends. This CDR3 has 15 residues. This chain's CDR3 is CSVEGGASSGNTIYF. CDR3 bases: TGCAGCGTTGAAGGAGGGGCTAGCTCTGGAAACACCATATATTTT.

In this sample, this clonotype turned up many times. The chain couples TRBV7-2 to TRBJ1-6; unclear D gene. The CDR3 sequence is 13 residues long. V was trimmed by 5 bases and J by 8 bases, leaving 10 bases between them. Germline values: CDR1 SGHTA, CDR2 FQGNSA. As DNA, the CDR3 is TGTGCCAGCAGCACCAAGTTTGATTCACCCCTCCACTTT. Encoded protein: CASSTKFDSPLHF.

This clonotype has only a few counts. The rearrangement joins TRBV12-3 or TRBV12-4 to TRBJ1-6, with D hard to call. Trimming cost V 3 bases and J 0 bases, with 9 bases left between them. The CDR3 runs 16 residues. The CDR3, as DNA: TGTGCCAGCAGTTTGGGGAGAAACTCCTATAATTCACCCCTCCACTTT. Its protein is CASSLGRNSYNSPLHF.

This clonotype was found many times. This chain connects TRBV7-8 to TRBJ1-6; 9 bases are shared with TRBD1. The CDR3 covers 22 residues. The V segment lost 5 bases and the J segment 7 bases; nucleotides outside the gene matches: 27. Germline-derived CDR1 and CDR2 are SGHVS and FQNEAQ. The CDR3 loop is CASSPFIILNRMGQGRNSPLHF. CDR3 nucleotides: TGTGCCAGCAGCCCCTTTATCATCCTGAACCGCATGGGACAGGGCCGAAATTCACCCCTCCACTTT.

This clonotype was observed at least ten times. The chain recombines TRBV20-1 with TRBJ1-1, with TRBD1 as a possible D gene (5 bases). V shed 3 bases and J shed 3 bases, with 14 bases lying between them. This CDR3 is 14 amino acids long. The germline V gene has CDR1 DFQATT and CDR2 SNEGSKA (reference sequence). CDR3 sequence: CSASSGALYTEAFF. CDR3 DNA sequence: TGCAGTGCTAGCTCCGGGGCCCTGTACACTGAAGCTTTCTTT.

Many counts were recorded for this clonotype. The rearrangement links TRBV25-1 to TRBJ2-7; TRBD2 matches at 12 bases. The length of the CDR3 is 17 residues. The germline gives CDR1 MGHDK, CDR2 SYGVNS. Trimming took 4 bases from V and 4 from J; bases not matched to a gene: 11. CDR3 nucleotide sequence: TGTGCCAGCAGTGGGGGATCCCAACTAGCGGGAGGATACGAGCAGTACTTC. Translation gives CASSGGSQLAGGYEQYF.

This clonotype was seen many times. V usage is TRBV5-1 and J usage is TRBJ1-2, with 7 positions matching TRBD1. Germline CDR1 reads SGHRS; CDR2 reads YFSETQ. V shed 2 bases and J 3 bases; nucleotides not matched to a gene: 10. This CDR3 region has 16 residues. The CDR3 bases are TGCGCCAGCAGCTTCAATGACAGGGAGGCAGACTATGGCTACACCTTC. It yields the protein CASSFNDREADYGYTF. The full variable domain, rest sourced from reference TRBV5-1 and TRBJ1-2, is KAGVTQTPRYLIKTRGQQVTLSCSPISGHRSVSWYQQTPGQGLQFLFEYFSETQRNKGNFPGRFSGRQFSNSRSEMNVSTLELGDSALYLCASSFNDREADYGYTFGSGTRLTVV.

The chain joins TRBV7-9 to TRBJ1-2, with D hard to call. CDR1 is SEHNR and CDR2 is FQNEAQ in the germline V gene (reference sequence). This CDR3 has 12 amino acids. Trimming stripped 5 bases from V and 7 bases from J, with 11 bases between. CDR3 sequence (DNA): TGTGCCAGCAGCGGAGAGACTCGTGGCTACACCTTC. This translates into CASSGETRGYTF.